Listed below are T cell receptor beta chains from one sample, sequenced in a study of T-cell reconstitution after alpha-beta-depleted transplantation in children. TCRdb fed the PCR reads into MiXCR, producing one record per CDR3 protein. The sample shows almost 600,000 distinct CDR3 sequences, roughly a quarter of them seen only once. The sample in question was PBMCs, obtained before TCRalphabeta/CD19-depleted stem cell transplant. These receptors all come from a boy under two years old with Wiskott-Aldrich syndrome, due to receive a stem cell transplant. CDR3s include the opening cysteine and the closing phenylalanine or tryptophan. Fields, in order: clone size, J gene, D gene, V gene, CDR3 DNA, CDR3 protein. D genes are given only for firm matches. Rows give clone size only sometimes, using once, few, many, or a class for an expanded clone.

-,TRBJ2-2,-,TRBV15,TGTGCCACCAGCAGAGGGTTCTTTACCACCGGGGAGCTGTTTTTT,CATSRGFFTTGELFF
-,TRBJ2-7,-,TRBV20-1,TGCAGTGCTAGCGTGCATGTACTAACCTACGAGCAGTACTTC,CSASVHVLTYEQYF
few,TRBJ2-2,-,TRBV20-1,TGCAGTGCTCTGCACGACACCGGGGAGCTGTTTTTT,CSALHDTGELFF
-,TRBJ2-7,-,TRBV20-1,TGCAGTGCTAGAGATCCCCGGGCCTCCTACGAGCAGTACTTC,CSARDPRASYEQYF
-,TRBJ2-3,TRBD2,TRBV10-3,TGTGCCATCAGTGAGCGGGAGGGCCGGGATACGCAGTATTTT,CAISEREGRDTQYF
-,TRBJ2-1,-,TRBV20-1,TGCAGTGCTAGTCCGGGAGCGAGCAATGAGCAGTTCTTC,CSASPGASNEQFF
-,TRBJ2-1,-,TRBV5-1,TGCGCCAGCAGCTTGAACGGCGTCTACAATGAGCAGTTCTTC,CASSLNGVYNEQFF
-,TRBJ2-5,-,TRBV7-2,TGTGCCAGCAGCTTAGTCAGCGGGCCTACTCAAGAGACCCAGTACTTC,CASSLVSGPTQETQYF
few,TRBJ2-5,-,TRBV5-1,TGCGCCAGCAGTCACCTAGCTAGGAATAAGGAGACCCAGTACTTC,CASSHLARNKETQYF
-,TRBJ1-4,-,TRBV5-1,TGCGCCAGCAGCTTGGGACAGGTTGCGACTAATGAAAAACTGTTTTTT,CASSLGQVATNEKLFF
many,TRBJ1-5,-,TRBV5-1,TGCGCCAGCAGCTTGGACAGGGAAGGCAATCAGCCCCAGCATTTT,CASSLDREGNQPQHF
-,TRBJ1-6,TRBD1,TRBV27,TGTGCCAGCAGTTTACCGAGGGGGCGCGGTAATTCACCCCTCCACTTT,CASSLPRGRGNSPLHF
few,TRBJ2-1,TRBD2,TRBV5-6,TGTGCCAGCAGCTTGGACGTGAGCGGGAGGGCCACACACAATGAGCAGTTCTTC,CASSLDVSGRATHNEQFF
-,TRBJ2-2,-,TRBV27,TGTGCCAGCAGTTTATCTGCAGGGGTGAACACCGGGGAGCTGTTTTTT,CASSLSAGVNTGELFF
few,TRBJ1-4,-,TRBV5-1,TGCGCCAGCAGCCTTCCGGGCATTAATGAAAAACTGTTTTTT,CASSLPGINEKLFF
-,TRBJ2-2,-,TRBV2,TGTGCCAGCAGGCCCGACACTAACACCGGGGAGCTGTTTTTT,CASRPDTNTGELFF
-,TRBJ2-7,TRBD1,TRBV7-2,TGTGCCAGCAGCTTAGTGACAGGGACGTCCTACGAGCAGTACTTC,CASSLVTGTSYEQYF
few,TRBJ2-3,-,TRBV15,TGTGCCACCCTCGTTGCAGATACGCAGTATTTT,CATLVADTQYF
-,TRBJ2-1,-,TRBV5-5,TGTGCCAGCAGCGTTGGGACTTTTCCGAATGAGCAGTTCTTC,CASSVGTFPNEQFF
few,TRBJ2-1,-,TRBV12-3/TRBV12-4,TGTGCCAGCAGTTTATGGGGGGTCACTGAGCAGTTCTTC,CASSLWGVTEQFF
-,TRBJ2-5,-,TRBV10-3,TGTGCCATCAGTGTTGGGGTAAACCAAGAGACCCAGTACTTC,CAISVGVNQETQYF
-,TRBJ2-7,-,TRBV27,TGTGCCAGCAGTTTCCGCATGTCGGGACTGGCCTACGAGCAGTACTTC,CASSFRMSGLAYEQYF
few,TRBJ2-1,-,TRBV29-1,TGCAGCGTTGGATCGCGGAAAAGCTCCTACAATGAGCAGTTCTTC,CSVGSRKSSYNEQFF
-,TRBJ2-7,-,TRBV11-1,TGTGCCAGCAGCTTAGAACCCCGGATTTCTAGCGAGCAGTACTTC,CASSLEPRISSEQYF
-,TRBJ1-4,-,TRBV6-1,TGTGCCAGCAGTCCCCGAGGTGGTGCAACTAATGAAAAACTGTTTTTT,CASSPRGGATNEKLFF
-,TRBJ2-1,TRBD1,TRBV5-1,TGCGCCAGCAGCTTGGCCTACAGGGGGTCATCAGGCCCTTACAATGAGCAGTTCTTC,CASSLAYRGSSGPYNEQFF
few,TRBJ2-2,-,TRBV5-1,TGCGCCAGCAGCTTGGACCTAGGGTACACCGGGGAGCTGTTTTTT,CASSLDLGYTGELFF
few,TRBJ1-1,TRBD1,TRBV5-1,TGCGCCAGCAGCTTGGGGAGGGACAGGAGGAGAACTGAAGCTTTCTTT,CASSLGRDRRRTEAFF
-,TRBJ2-5,-,TRBV27,TGTGCCAGCAGTAGGACGGACTACCAAGAGACCCAGTACTTC,CASSRTDYQETQYF
-,TRBJ1-1,TRBD1,TRBV24-1,TGTGCCAGCGGCAGGGGGAAGGTGAACACTGAAGCTTTCTTT,CASGRGKVNTEAFF
-,TRBJ2-5,-,TRBV27,TGTGCCAGCAGAAGCAGGCGGATCCAAGAGACCCAGTACTTC,CASRSRRIQETQYF
-,TRBJ2-1,TRBD2,TRBV11-2,TGTGCCAGCAGCTCTGGACTAGCGGGAGACCACAATGAGCAGTTCTTC,CASSSGLAGDHNEQFF
few,TRBJ2-7,-,TRBV6-5,TGTGCCAGCAGAGCTGGCGGGCGGAGAACCTACGAGCAGTACTTC,CASRAGGRRTYEQYF
few,TRBJ1-2,-,TRBV5-5,TGTGCCAGCAGTATTCTCAGGGAGAACTATGGCTACACCTTC,CASSILRENYGYTF
-,TRBJ2-2,TRBD2,TRBV24-1,TGTGCCACCAGTGGGCTAGCGGGAGTAACCGGCGGGGAGCTGTTTTTT,CATSGLAGVTGGELFF